Below, 32 T cell receptor beta chains from the same sample are listed, as sequenced in a study of T-cell reconstitution after alpha-beta-depleted transplantation in children. Library preparation (for TCRbeta) was performed with unique molecular identifiers. TCRdb called the PCR reads again in MiXCR, with one record for every CDR3 protein. The data show fewer than 350,000 distinct CDR3 sequences, about 9.5% seen once. Sequencing was performed on PBMCs, taken before TCRalphabeta/CD19-depleted stem cell transplant. The receptors derive from a boy younger than two with acute myeloid leukemia, due to receive a stem cell transplant.

Comments on this clonotype: A much larger clone differs by one base, so this may be a read error. The V gene is TRBV20-1, the J gene TRBJ1-1, with a tentative D call TRBD1 (5 bases). The CDR3 is 14 amino acids. CDR1 and CDR2 from the germline V gene are DFQATT and SNEGSKA (reference sequence). V shed 0 bases and J shed 4 bases, with 12 bases lying between them. The CDR3 sequence: CSARDSGAGTEAFF. DNA of the CDR3: TGCAGTGCTAGAGACAGCGGGGCCGGCACTGAAGCTTTCTTT.

CDR3 nucleotide sequence: TGTGCCAGCAGCAATACAGGGGAGCAGTTCTTC. It specifies CASSNTGEQFF. The V call is TRBV6-5, the J call TRBJ2-1, with D perhaps matching TRBD1 (6 bases). The V end lost 6 bases, the J end lost 10 bases, and 10 bases lay between the germline ends. There are 11 residues in the CDR3. Germline V gene sequence: CDR1 MNHEY, CDR2 SVGAGI.

This clonotype was detected many times. The chain joins TRBV28 to TRBJ1-3, with D maybe TRBD1 (6 bases). CDR1 is MDHEN, CDR2 SYDVKM, per germline. Trimming removed 6 bases at V and 2 bases at J, with 17 bases between. This CDR3 region has 16 residues. CDR3 sequence (DNA): TGTGCCAGCAGGCAAACTACCGGGGGCCCTGGAAACACCATATATTTT. The encoded protein is CASRQTTGGPGNTIYF.

This clonotype was picked up a small number of times. V usage is TRBV6-1 and J usage is TRBJ2-2; D perhaps matches TRBD1 (6 bases). With 6 bases removed from V and 4 bases from J, the gap between germline ends came to 15 bases. The CDR3 loop spans 15 amino acids. The germline CDR1 and CDR2 sequences are MNHNS and SASEGT. The CDR3, as DNA: TGTGCCAGCAGACCTAACAGGGTCCTCACCGGGGAGCTGTTTTTT. This gives the protein CASRPNRVLTGELFF.

This clonotype showed up many times. The chain combines TRBV20-1 with TRBJ2-1; TRBD2 matches at 8 bases. V lost 6 bases to trimming and J lost 8 bases; unmatched junction nucleotides: 9. Germline V CDR1 and CDR2: DFQATT, SNEGSKA (reference sequence). The CDR3 spans 13 residues. The CDR3 DNA reads as TGCAGTGCCCCCAGGACTAGCATCGATGAGCAGTTCTTC. This sequence encodes CSAPRTSIDEQFF.

This clonotype appeared many times. The CDR3 loop reads CASSPENWLTEQYF. The DNA for the CDR3 is TGTGCCAGCAGTCCCGAGAATTGGCTAACGGAGCAGTACTTC. The rearrangement links TRBV12-3 or TRBV12-4 to TRBJ2-7; D remains ambiguous. This CDR3 is built from 14 residues. Trimming took 5 bases from V and 7 from J, leaving 18 bases between them.

This clonotype was seen ten or more times. This sequence joins TRBV7-9 and TRBJ2-5; the D gene is possibly TRBD1 (5 bases). V shed 4 bases and J shed 6 bases, with 9 bases lying between them. Germline V lookup: CDR1 SEHNR, CDR2 FQNEAQ (reference sequence). This CDR3 is built from 12 residues. The CDR3 loop reads CASSSDSQTQYF. In DNA form, the CDR3 reads TGTGCCAGCAGCTCAGACAGCCAGACCCAGTACTTC.

This clonotype was counted ten times or more. The chain links TRBV4-3 to TRBJ1-5, with 7 bases lining up with TRBD1. Germline trimming cut 0 bases from V and 3 bases from J; bases unmatched to any gene: 5. Germline V lookup: CDR1 LGHNA, CDR2 YSLEER. The CDR3 extends over 16 amino acids. The CDR3 DNA reads as TGCGCCAGCAGCCAAGAAACAGGGGTACTCAATCAGCCCCAGCATTTT. Amino acid sequence: CASSQETGVLNQPQHF.

This clonotype has a count of ten or more. The genes are TRBV20-1 and TRBJ2-4, with D possibly being TRBD1 (6 bases). The V end was cut by 6 bases, the J end by 7 bases, with 16 bases between. CDR1 and CDR2 from the germline V gene are DFQATT and SNEGSKA (reference sequence). This CDR3 comprises 13 residues. The chain's CDR3 is CSALEETGNIQYF. CDR3 in DNA: TGCAGTGCCCTAGAAGAAACAGGGAACATTCAGTACTTC.

This clonotype has ten or more counts. The junction differs from germline at one of its ends, possibly a read error. The V call is TRBV7-2, the J call TRBJ1-1; D is uncertain. In germline, CDR1 is SGHTA, CDR2 FQGNSA. CDR3 length: 14 amino acids. The CDR3 loop is CASSLGMLNTEAFF. CDR3 nucleotide sequence: TGTGCCAGCAGTTTAGGTATGCTGAACACTGAAGCTTTCTTT. Variable domain in full (rest from reference TRBV7-2 and TRBJ1-1): GAGVSQSPSNKVTEKGKDVELRCDPISGHTALYWYRQSLGQGLEFLIYFQGNSAPDKSGLPSDRFSAERTGGSVSTLTIQRTQQEDSAVYLCASSLGMLNTEAFFGQGTRLTVV.

This clonotype was observed many times. The chain recombines TRBV29-1 with TRBJ2-2; TRBD2 matches 7 bases. J lost 0 bases, V lost 4 bases, and 14 bases had no gene match. Germline lookup yields CDR1 SQVTM and CDR2 ANQGSEA. The CDR3 loop spans 18 amino acids. The CDR3 sequence: CSVVPPGDGRPNTGELFF. The CDR3 region has the DNA TGCAGCGTTGTACCCCCGGGAGACGGGAGGCCGAACACCGGGGAGCTGTTTTTT.

The sample holds many counts of this clonotype. The rearrangement joins TRBV10-3 to TRBJ2-7, with D tentatively TRBD1 (5 bases). Trimming shortened V by 0 bases and J by 0 bases, and 12 bases separated the two germline ends. This CDR3 has 16 residues. CDR1 ENHRY and CDR2 SYGVKD come from the germline V gene. The DNA for the CDR3 is TGTGCCATCAGTGAGTCAGGGCAGGGAAGCTCCTACGAGCAGTACTTC. This sequence encodes CAISESGQGSSYEQYF.

This rearrangement joins TRBV28 to TRBJ2-2; D is unresolved. The germline V gene encodes CDR1 MDHEN and CDR2 SYDVKM. V was pared by 7 bases and J by 9 bases, with 15 bases between. The CDR3 sequence is 13 residues long. CDR3: CASKFWVERELFF. The CDR3 region has the DNA TGTGCCAGCAAATTTTGGGTGGAACGGGAGCTGTTTTTT.

Points on this clonotype: Given a much more abundant clone one base away, this may be a read error. The chain carries TRBV5-1 and TRBJ1-1; D unclear. The germline V gene has CDR1 SGHRS and CDR2 YFSETQ. The CDR3 has 13 residues. Between the trimmed V and J ends, which lost 5 bases and 0 bases, there was a span of 8 bases. Here the CDR3 DNA reads TGCGCCAGCAGTCACTTCCTGAACACTGAAGCTTTCTTT. As protein: CASSHFLNTEAFF.

There are many counts of this clonotype. CDR3 region: CALLLADTGELFF. Written as DNA, the CDR3 is TGTGCACTCTTATTGGCTGACACCGGGGAGCTGTTTTTT. The rearrangement links TRBV7-2 to TRBJ2-2; D unclear. Per the germline V gene, CDR1 is SGHTA and CDR2 is FQGNSA. CDR3 length: 13 amino acids. The whole variable domain, remainder taken from reference TRBV7-2 and TRBJ2-2, is GAGVSQSPSNKVTEKGKDVELRCDPISGHTALYWYRQSLGQGLEFLIYFQGNSAPDKSGLPSDRFSAERTGGSVSTLTIQRTQQEDSAVYLCALLLADTGELFFGEGSRLTVL.

The rearrangement links TRBV7-9 to TRBJ2-1; D gene uncertain. Trimming took off 5 bases at V and 8 bases at J, with 13 bases between the two ends. Germline V gives CDR1 SEHNR, CDR2 FQNEAQ (reference sequence). The CDR3 spans 13 residues. The CDR3 sequence is CASSDGLIDEQFF. CDR3 in DNA: TGTGCCAGCAGCGATGGTCTAATCGATGAGCAGTTCTTC.

This clonotype showed up many times. The chain is built from TRBV19 and TRBJ2-6; D is ambiguous. CDR1 and CDR2 from the germline V gene are LNHDA and SQIVND (reference sequence). The CDR3 is 15 amino acids. V was cut by 7 bases and J by 0 bases, with 10 bases left in between. In DNA form, the CDR3 reads TGTGCCAGTACCCTGGGGTTCTCTGGGGCCAACGTCCTGACTTTC. It translates to CASTLGFSGANVLTF.

On this clonotype itself: A much larger clone differs from this one at a single base, so this may be a read error. This sequence joins TRBV10-3 and TRBJ2-1; 9 bases match TRBD2. The germline CDR1 and CDR2 sequences are ENHRY and SYGVKD. The CDR3 runs to 16 residues. The V gene end was trimmed by 4 bases and the J gene end by 3 bases; junction bases not matched to a gene: 7. Here the CDR3 DNA reads TGTGCCATCAGTGGGGTCGGGACTAGCTGCTACAATGAGCAGTTCTTC. Its translation: CAISGVGTSCYNEQFF.

This clonotype was detected many times. This chain links TRBV12-3 or TRBV12-4 with TRBJ1-2; the D is unclear. The length of the CDR3 is 16 residues. Deletions cut 2 bases from V and 1 base from J, with 14 bases between. CDR3 sequence (DNA): TGTGCCAGCAGTTTACAAACGGAACAACTTAACTATGGCTACACCTTC. This codes for CASSLQTEQLNYGYTF.

A remark on this clonotype: A single base separates this from a much larger clone, so it may be a read error. The chain carries TRBV29-1 and TRBJ2-7; 8 positions match TRBD2. The germline V gene encodes CDR1 SQVTM and CDR2 ANQGSEA. This CDR3 has 12 amino acids. J gave up 5 bases and V 7 bases, and 7 bases lay outside the gene matches. CDR3 sequence reads: CSGGRGGDEQYF. DNA for the CDR3: TGCAGCGGGGGACGGGGGGGAGACGAGCAGTACTTC.

This clonotype has at least ten counts. This sequence joins TRBV29-1 and TRBJ1-3; the match to TRBD1 covers 10 bases. Germline lookup yields CDR1 SQVTM and CDR2 ANQGSEA. CDR3 length: 16 amino acids. After removal of 2 bases from V and 2 bases from J, the junction contained 6 bases not matched to a gene. CDR3 in DNA: TGCAGCGTTGAATATGGGACAGGGGAAACTGGAAACACCATATATTTT. Translation gives CSVEYGTGETGNTIYF.

This clonotype turned up a few times. The rearrangement joins TRBV6-5 to TRBJ2-5, with D possibly called TRBD1 or TRBD2 (5 bases each). Per the germline V gene, CDR1 is MNHEY and CDR2 is SVGAGI. Trimming cost V 4 bases and J 7 bases, with 13 bases left between them. This CDR3 region has 13 residues. The DNA of the CDR3 is TGTGCCAGCAGTTTCCAGGCGAGGGGGACCCAGTACTTC. It translates to CASSFQARGTQYF.

This clonotype has ten or more counts. The V call is TRBV20-1, the J call TRBJ2-7, with D tentatively TRBD2 (6 bases). The CDR3 consists of 13 residues. Trimming stripped 6 bases from V and 0 bases from J, with 12 bases between. Per the germline V gene, CDR1 is DFQATT and CDR2 is SNEGSKA (reference sequence). The chain's CDR3 is CSARLESSYEQYF. The CDR3 DNA follows: TGCAGTGCCCGACTAGAAAGCTCCTACGAGCAGTACTTC.

This clonotype occurred many times. The rearrangement links TRBV24-1 to TRBJ2-2; either TRBD1 or TRBD2 may fit D (5 bases each). Trimming left V 7 bases short and J 4 bases short, with 18 bases between. Germline V CDR1 and CDR2: KGHDR, SFDVKD. The CDR3 contains 16 residues. The CDR3 here is CATSPSPGRGTGELFF. The CDR3 DNA reads TGTGCCACCAGCCCTTCCCCAGGGAGAGGCACCGGGGAGCTGTTTTTT.

This clonotype appeared many times. Here the CDR3 DNA reads TGTGCCAGCAGCAGGACAGCGGGCACCGGGGAGCTGTTTTTT. Translation gives CASSRTAGTGELFF. This chain joins TRBV12-3 or TRBV12-4 and TRBJ2-2; D may correspond to TRBD1 or TRBD2 (6 bases each). Trimming left V 6 bases short and J 4 bases short, with 12 bases between. The CDR3 is made up of 14 amino acids.

Remarks on this clonotype: A much larger clone differs from this one at a single base, so this may be a read error. The chain uses TRBV28 and TRBJ1-5, with D hard to call. The V gene's germline CDR1 is MDHEN and CDR2 SYDVKM. The CDR3 has 15 residues. The V end lost 6 bases, the J end lost 7 bases, and 19 bases lay between the germline ends. The CDR3 DNA reads TGTGCCAGCAGAGCCCCATGTAGGATTCGGCAGCCCCAGCATTTT. Translated, it gives CASRAPCRIRQPQHF.

This clonotype was seen many times. The chain combines TRBV11-2 with TRBJ2-5, with TRBD1 as a possible D gene (5 bases). CDR1 SGHAT and CDR2 FQNNGV come from the germline V gene. CDR3 length: 17 residues. The V end was cut by 1 base, the J end by 3 bases, with 18 bases between. The DNA for the CDR3 is TGTGCCAGCAGCTTAGGATGGTCGCAGGGATGGAAAGAGACCCAGTACTTC. This translates into CASSLGWSQGWKETQYF.

For this clonotype: A clone one base away is much larger, so this may be a read error. The J gene is TRBJ2-3, the V gene TRBV9; TRBD2 matches 10 bases. V shed 0 bases, J shed 4 bases, and the junction held 11 bases outside the gene matches. The CDR3 spans 18 residues. Germline CDR1 and CDR2: SGDLS and YYNGEE. The CDR3 loop reads CASSVAPFTSGNADTQYF. In DNA form, the CDR3 reads TGTGCCAGCAGCGTAGCCCCCTTCACTAGCGGGAACGCAGATACGCAGTATTTT. The complete variable domain, with remaining parts taken from reference TRBV9 and TRBJ2-3, reads DSGVTQTPKHLITATGQRVTLRCSPRSGDLSVYWYQQSLDQGLQFLIQYYNGEERAKGNILERFSAQQFPDLHSELNLSSLELGDSALYFCASSVAPFTSGNADTQYFGPGTRLTVL.

There are many counts of this clonotype. This chain connects TRBV6-4 to TRBJ2-1, with 13 bases identical to TRBD2. This CDR3 region has 15 residues. The J segment lost 5 bases and the V segment lost 3 bases, leaving 1 base of the junction unmatched. The germline V gene has CDR1 MRHNA and CDR2 SNTAGT. In nucleotides, the CDR3 is TGTGCCAGCAGTGAGGGGACTAGCGGGAACAATGAGCAGTTCTTC. Translated, it gives CASSEGTSGNNEQFF.

This clonotype has a single count. The chain links TRBV28 to TRBJ2-2; D is unclear. The CDR3 is 13 residues long. The ends were cut back, 5 bases at V and 6 bases at J, with 10 bases in the middle. The germline V gene has CDR1 MDHEN and CDR2 SYDVKM. CDR3 sequence: CASSPGAPGELFF. The CDR3 DNA reads TGTGCCAGCAGTCCCGGTGCTCCCGGGGAGCTGTTTTTT.

This clonotype was counted at least ten times. The V call is TRBV2, the J call TRBJ1-6; no clear D gene. CDR1 is SNHLY and CDR2 is FYNNEI in the germline V gene. There are 11 residues in the CDR3. Between the trimmed V and J ends, which lost 5 bases and 6 bases, there was a span of 2 bases. The CDR3 DNA sequence: TGTGCCAGCAGTCCTAATTCACCCCTCCACTTT. Translating gives CASSPNSPLHF. Based on the CDR3 plus reference TRBV2 and TRBJ1-6, the full variable domain is EPEVTQTPSHQVTQMGQEVILRCVPISNHLYFYWYRQILGQKVEFLVSFYNNEISEKSEIFDDQFSVERPDGSNFTLKIRSTKLEDSAMYFCASSPNSPLHFGNGTRLTVT.

This clonotype showed up just a few times. The CDR3 loop is CSATDRVGDEQYF. Written as DNA, the CDR3 is TGCAGCGCGACTGACAGGGTCGGGGACGAGCAGTACTTC. The chain carries TRBV29-1 and TRBJ2-7, with 7 bases lining up with TRBD1. The germline V gene has CDR1 SQVTM and CDR2 ANQGSEA. This CDR3 has 13 residues. The trim removed 7 bases at V and 5 bases at J, leaving 11 bases unmatched.